This T cell receptor beta chain derives from a study of identical twins. Only a few counts were recorded for this clonotype. The antigen remains unidentified. General study findings and limits: Reduced insertions were recorded for abundant cord blood beta clonotypes, with no such pattern in memory repertoires.

A universal primer binding site was introduced by template switching. The final cDNA contained unique molecular identifiers. TCRdb analysed the 5' RACE reads with MiXCR anew, one entry per CDR3 protein. The table shows some 760,000 distinct CDR3 sequences, with about 20% occurring only once. The CDR3 contains 15 residues. Trimming stripped 0 bases from V and 3 bases from J, with 13 bases between. Per germline, CDR1 SGHTS and CDR2 YDEGEE. These data were likewise used in another study, on T cells expressing NK-cell markers. As reported in that work: These clonotypes also led the CD3+CD56-NKG2C+ fraction in a handful of donors.

The specimen sequenced was PBMCs. The clonotype was recovered from a young woman in good health. This chain uses TRBV5-8 with TRBJ2-7; no clear D. CDR3 DNA: TGTGCCAGCAGCTTGGCGTCAGCGCCCCACTACGAGCAGTACTTC. Translation: CASSLASAPHYEQYF.